Here is one T cell receptor beta chain with its context. This sample's treatment: oral pan-JAK inhibitor, 5-10 mg twice daily. CDR1 is MRHNA and CDR2 is SNTAGT in the germline V gene. CDR3 length: 16 amino acids. The V gene end was trimmed by 3 bases and the J gene end by 3 bases; junction bases not matched to a gene: 8. The data belong to a study of CD8+ T cells in alopecia areata. Overall study context: Those treated were given oral tofacitinib at 5 to 10 mg twice daily.

The authors extracted RNA and reverse transcribed it into cDNA as the sequencing template. Sequenced by immunoSEQ multiplex PCR; TCRdb stores in-frame clones only, minus some. The table shows roughly 120,000 clones, with approximately 59% occurring only once. The TCR originated in a human donor with alopecia areata. This chain joins TRBV6-4 and TRBJ2-1, with 7 positions matching TRBD1. Here the sequenced sample was CD8+ T cells sorted from blood, taken at week 4, from a patient treated with tofacitinib. CDR3 sequence: CASSEAGTGVYNEQFF. The DNA of the CDR3 is TGTGCCAGCAGTGAAGCAGGAACAGGGGTCTACAATGAGCAGTTCTTC.